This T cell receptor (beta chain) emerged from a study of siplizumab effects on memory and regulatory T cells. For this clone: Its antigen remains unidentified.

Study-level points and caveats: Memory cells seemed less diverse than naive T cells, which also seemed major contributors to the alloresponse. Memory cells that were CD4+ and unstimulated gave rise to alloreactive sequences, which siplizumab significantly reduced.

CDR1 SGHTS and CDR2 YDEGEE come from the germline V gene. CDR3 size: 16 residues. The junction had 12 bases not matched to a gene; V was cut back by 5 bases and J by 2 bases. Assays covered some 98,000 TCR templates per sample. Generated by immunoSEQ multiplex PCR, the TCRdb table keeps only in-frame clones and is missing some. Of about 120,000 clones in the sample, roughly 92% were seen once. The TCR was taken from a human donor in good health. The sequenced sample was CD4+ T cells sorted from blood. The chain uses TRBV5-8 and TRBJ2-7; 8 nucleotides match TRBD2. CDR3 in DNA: TGTGCCAGCAGACGCGGCCCCCTAGCGGGCACCTACGAGCAGTACTTC. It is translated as CASRRGPLAGTYEQYF.